This record covers a single T cell receptor beta chain. Its antigen is undetermined. Time point noted: week 47, end of study. It was 300 ug of mutant IDH1 20-mer peptide that made up each vaccine dose, given with topical imiquimod. The data derive from a study of a mutant IDH1 vaccine in newly diagnosed glioma. Overall study context: The start of vaccination came 4-6 weeks after radiotherapy alone, or with temozolomide cycles.

CDR1 and CDR2 from the germline V gene are SGHNT and YYREEE (reference sequence). The CDR3 length is 15 residues. The V end lost 4 bases, the J end lost 7 bases, and 15 bases lay between the germline ends. Assay used: immunoSEQ multiplex PCR; TCRdb lists only in-frame clones, some missing. The sample carries under 60,000 clones, 60% to 85% recorded once. This sequence originates from a middle-aged woman with glioma. Some clones in this sample may be carry-over from other donors' samples. J is TRBJ1-6 and V is TRBV5-4; possible D gene TRBD1, 6 bases. The sample in question was PBMCs, obtained from a glioma patient whose treatment included an IDH1 peptide vaccine. CDR3 protein: CASSPAQGVNSPLHF. The CDR3 nucleotides are TGTGCCAGCAGCCCAGCACAGGGAGTAAATTCACCCCTCCACTTT.